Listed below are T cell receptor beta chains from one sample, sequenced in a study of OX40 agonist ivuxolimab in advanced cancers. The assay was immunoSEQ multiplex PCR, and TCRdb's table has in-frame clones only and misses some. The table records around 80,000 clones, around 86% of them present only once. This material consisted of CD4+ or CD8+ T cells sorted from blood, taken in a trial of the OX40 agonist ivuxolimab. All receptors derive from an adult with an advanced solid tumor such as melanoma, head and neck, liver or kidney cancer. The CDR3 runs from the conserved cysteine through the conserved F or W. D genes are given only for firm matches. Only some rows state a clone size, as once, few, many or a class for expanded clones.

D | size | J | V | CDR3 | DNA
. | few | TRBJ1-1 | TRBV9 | CASSVSLGAEAFF | TGTGCCAGCAGCGTAAGCCTCGGAGCTGAAGCTTTCTTT
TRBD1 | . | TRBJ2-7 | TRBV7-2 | CASSPGTGEYEQYF | TGTGCCAGCAGTCCCGGGACAGGGGAATACGAGCAGTACTTC
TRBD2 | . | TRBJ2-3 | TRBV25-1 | CASSAFGTRSDTQYF | TGTGCCAGCAGTGCTTTCGGGACTAGGTCAGATACGCAGTATTTT
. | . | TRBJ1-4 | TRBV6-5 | CASSYVSRVGEKLFF | TGTGCCAGCAGTTATGTCTCTCGGGTGGGTGAAAAACTGTTTTTT
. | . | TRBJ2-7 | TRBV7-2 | CASSLVGIGEQYF | TGTGCCAGCAGCTTAGTCGGGATAGGCGAGCAGTACTTC
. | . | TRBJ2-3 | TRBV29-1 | CSVELTSTDTQYF | TGCAGCGTTGAATTAACTAGCACAGATACGCAGTATTTT
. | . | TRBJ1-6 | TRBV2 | CASSQESSYNSPLHF | TGTGCCAGCAGCCAGGAGAGCTCCTATAATTCACCCCTCCACTTT
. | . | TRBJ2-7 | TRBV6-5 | CASRNTNSYEQYF | TGTGCCAGCCGAAATACGAACTCCTACGAGCAGTACTTC
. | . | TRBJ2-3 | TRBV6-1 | CASMGGGGTDTQYF | TGTGCCAGCATGGGGGGAGGCGGCACAGATACGCAGTATTTT
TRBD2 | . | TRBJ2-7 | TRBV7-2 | CASSFGLAGVEQYF | TGTGCCAGCAGCTTCGGCCTAGCGGGGGTCGAGCAGTACTTC
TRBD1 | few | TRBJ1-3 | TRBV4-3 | CASSSDRLTGNTIYF | TGCGCCAGCAGCTCGGACAGGTTAACTGGAAACACCATATATTTT
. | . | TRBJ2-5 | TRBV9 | CASSGGAVIGETQYF | TGTGCCAGCAGCGGGGGAGCGGTGATCGGGGAGACCCAGTACTTC
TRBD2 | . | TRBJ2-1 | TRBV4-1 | CASSPGLAGGFNEQFF | TGCGCCAGCAGCCCGGGACTAGCGGGGGGTTTCAATGAGCAGTTCTTC
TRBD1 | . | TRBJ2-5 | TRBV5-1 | CASSAPGQGTETQYF | TGCGCCAGCAGTGCGCCGGGACAGGGGACAGAGACCCAGTACTTC
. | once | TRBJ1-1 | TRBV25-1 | CASSEYTEAFF | TGTGCCAGCAGTGAATACACTGAAGCTTTCTTT
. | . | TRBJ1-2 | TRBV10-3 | CAIRDEGLANYGYTF | TGTGCCATCAGGGATGAGGGATTAGCTAACTATGGCTACACCTTC
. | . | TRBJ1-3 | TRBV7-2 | CASSLVGTGRRNTIYF | TGTGCCAGCAGCTTAGTAGGAACAGGAAGAAGAAACACCATATATTTT
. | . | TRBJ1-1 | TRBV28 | CASSVLVEAFF | TGTGCCAGCAGCGTCCTCGTGGAAGCTTTCTTT
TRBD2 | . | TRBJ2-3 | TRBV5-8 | CASSLLAGDTDTQYF | TGTGCCAGCAGCTTACTAGCGGGTGACACAGATACGCAGTATTTT
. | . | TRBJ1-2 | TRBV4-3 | CASSQDAGLYGYTF | TGCGCCAGCAGCCAAGATGCAGGTCTCTATGGCTACACCTTC
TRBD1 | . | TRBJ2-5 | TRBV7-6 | CASSFNRGMETQYF | TGTGCCAGCAGCTTCAACAGGGGAATGGAGACCCAGTACTTC
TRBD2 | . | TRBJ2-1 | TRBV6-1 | CATSSLAGGGNEQFF | TGTGCCACGTCCAGCCTAGCGGGGGGAGGAAATGAGCAGTTCTTC
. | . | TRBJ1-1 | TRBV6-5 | CASSYLQGNTEAFF | TGTGCCAGCAGTTACCTTCAGGGTAACACTGAAGCTTTCTTT
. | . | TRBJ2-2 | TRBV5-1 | CASSFIPGATGELFF | TGCGCCAGCAGCTTTATACCAGGGGCCACCGGGGAGCTGTTTTTT
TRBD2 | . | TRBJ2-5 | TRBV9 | CASSVRGLAAQETQYF | TGTGCCAGCAGCGTGAGAGGACTAGCGGCACAAGAGACCCAGTACTTC
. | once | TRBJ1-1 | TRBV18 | CASSLTGFETEAFF | TGTGCCAGCTCACTAACAGGGTTTGAGACTGAAGCTTTCTTT
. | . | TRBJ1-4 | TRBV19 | CASSTQRTSNEKLFF | TGTGCCAGTAGTACTCAACGGACGTCCAATGAAAAACTGTTTTTT
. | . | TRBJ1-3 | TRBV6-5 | CASSYVLGSGNTIYF | TGTGCCAGCAGTTACGTCCTTGGGTCTGGAAACACCATATATTTT
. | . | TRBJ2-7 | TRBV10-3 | CAISDYDEQYF | TGTGCCATCAGTGATTACGACGAGCAGTACTTC
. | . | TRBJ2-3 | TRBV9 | CASSVYPHGADTQYF | TGTGCCAGCAGCGTATACCCCCACGGGGCAGATACGCAGTATTTT
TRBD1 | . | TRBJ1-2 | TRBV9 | CASSGLTGSNYGYTF | TGTGCCAGCAGCGGATTGACAGGGAGTAACTATGGCTACACCTTC
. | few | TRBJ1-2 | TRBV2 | CASSEEANYGYTF | TGTGCCAGCAGTGAAGAGGCTAACTATGGCTACACCTTC
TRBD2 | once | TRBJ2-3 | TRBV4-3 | CASSQDSGADTQYF | TGCGCCAGCAGCCAAGATAGCGGGGCAGATACGCAGTATTTT
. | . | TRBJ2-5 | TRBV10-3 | CAIRGDNGETQYF | TGTGCCATCAGGGGGGACAATGGGGAGACCCAGTACTTC
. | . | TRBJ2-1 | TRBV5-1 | CASSPGGTPWPYNEQFF | TGCGCCAGCAGCCCCGGCGGGACTCCCTGGCCCTACAATGAGCAGTTCTTC
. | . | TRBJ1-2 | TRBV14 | CASSQSFYGYTF | TGTGCCAGCAGCCAGTCGTTCTATGGCTACACCTTC
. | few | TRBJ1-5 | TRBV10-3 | CAISGRDREPQHF | TGTGCCATCAGTGGGAGAGACCGAGAGCCCCAGCATTTT
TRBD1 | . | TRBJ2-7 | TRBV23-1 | CASSQPVIRDSHYEQYF | TGCGCCAGCAGTCAACCCGTAATCCGGGACAGTCACTACGAGCAGTACTTC
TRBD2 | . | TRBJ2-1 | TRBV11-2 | CASSSSGGWVNEQFF | TGTGCCAGCAGCTCTAGCGGGGGGTGGGTCAATGAGCAGTTCTTC
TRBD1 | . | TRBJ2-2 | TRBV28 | CASKGQGYTGELFF | TGTGCCAGCAAAGGACAGGGGTACACCGGGGAGCTGTTTTTT
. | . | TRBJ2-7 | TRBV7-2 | CASSFGGLTYEQYF | TGTGCCAGCAGCTTCGGGGGCCTGACCTACGAGCAGTACTTC
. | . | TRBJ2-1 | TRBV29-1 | CSVESVGNEQFF | TGCAGCGTTGAATCGGTGGGCAATGAGCAGTTCTTC
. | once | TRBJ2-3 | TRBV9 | CASSGVVGDTQYF | TGTGCCAGCAGCGGGGTCGTGGGCGATACGCAGTATTTT